This record concerns one T cell receptor beta chain sequence. The CDR3 is 13 residues long. Germline V gene lookup returns CDR1 MNHEY and CDR2 SVGEGT. Trimming took 6 bases from V and 10 from J, leaving 13 bases between them. Some clones are missing from TCRdb's copy, which holds only in-frame ones; the method was immunoSEQ multiplex PCR. This table holds about 74,000 clones, more than 75% found once. The data derive from a study of blood T cell repertoires in COVID-19. The chain recombines TRBV6-2 or TRBV6-3 with TRBJ1-6; no clear D gene. Sequencing used peripheral blood. The TCR comes from a woman over 75 with active or convalescent COVID-19. The CDR3 bases are TGTGCCAGCAGCGACCAGACGGGGTCACCCCTCCACTTT. Its protein product is CASSDQTGSPLHF.